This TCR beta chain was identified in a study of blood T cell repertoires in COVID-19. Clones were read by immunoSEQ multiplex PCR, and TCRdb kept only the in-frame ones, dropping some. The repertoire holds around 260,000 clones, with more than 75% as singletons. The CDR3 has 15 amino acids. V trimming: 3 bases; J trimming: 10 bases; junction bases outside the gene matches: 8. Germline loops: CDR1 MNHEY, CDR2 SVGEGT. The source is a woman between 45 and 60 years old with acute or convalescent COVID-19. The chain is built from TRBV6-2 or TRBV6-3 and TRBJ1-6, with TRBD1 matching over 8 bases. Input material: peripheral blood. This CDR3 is CASSYRQGAESPLHF. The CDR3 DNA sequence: TGTGCCAGCAGTTATAGGCAGGGGGCTGAATCACCCCTCCACTTT.